This entry concerns a single TCR beta chain. Its specificity is unknown. The data were obtained in a study of vaccination and CD4 T cells after COVID-19. Whole-study context: The stimulus for the cells was overlapping spike peptides derived from SARS-CoV-2, HCoV-NL63, HCoV-OC43 and HCoV-229E.

V was pared by 2 bases and J by 4 bases, with 6 bases between. Per germline, CDR1 MGHRA and CDR2 YSYEKL. The CDR3 runs 13 residues. The treatment denotes: approximately 10-day PBMC culture with coronavirus spike peptide pools or control peptides (ViraFEST assay). Cultured CD4+ T cells had their DNA profiled by the Oncomine TCR Beta short-read assay. TCRdb independently ran MiXCR on the PCR reads; one entry per CDR3 protein. The data show 7,000 to 9,000 distinct CDR3 sequences, about 68% seen once. This chain uses TRBV4-1 with TRBJ1-3; D uncertain. The receptor's source is a human donor who had recovered from COVID-19. Sequences were obtained from CD4+ T cells from blood, cultured in vitro. The CDR3 DNA reads as TGCGCCAGCAGCCAAAGAACCGGAAACACCATATATTTT. It translates to CASSQRTGNTIYF.